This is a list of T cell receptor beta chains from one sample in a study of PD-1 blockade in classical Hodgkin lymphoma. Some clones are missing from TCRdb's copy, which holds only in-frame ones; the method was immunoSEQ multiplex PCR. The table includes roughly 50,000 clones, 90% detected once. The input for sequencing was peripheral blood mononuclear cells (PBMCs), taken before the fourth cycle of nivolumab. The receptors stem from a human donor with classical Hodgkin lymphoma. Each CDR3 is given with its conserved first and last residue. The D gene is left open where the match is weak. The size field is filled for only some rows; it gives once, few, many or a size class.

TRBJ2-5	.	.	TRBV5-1	CASSSGVHRGETQYF	TGCGCCAGCAGTTCCGGAGTCCACCGGGGAGAGACCCAGTACTTC
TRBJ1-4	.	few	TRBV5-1	CASSRATNEKLFF	TGCGCCAGTTCCAGGGCAACTAATGAAAAACTGTTTTTT
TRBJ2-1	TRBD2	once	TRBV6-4	CASSVQLARDEQFF	TGTGCCAGCAGTGTACAACTAGCGAGGGATGAGCAGTTCTTC
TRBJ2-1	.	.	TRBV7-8	CASTERSSYNEQFF	TGTGCCAGCACCGAGCGGAGCTCCTACAATGAGCAGTTCTTC
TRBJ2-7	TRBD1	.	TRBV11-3	CASSDRGGAYEQYF	TGTGCCAGCAGCGACAGGGGCGGCGCCTACGAGCAGTACTTC
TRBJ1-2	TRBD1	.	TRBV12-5	CASGLDGQGTLRGGYTF	TGTGCTAGTGGTTTGGACGGACAGGGGACACTCCGAGGAGGCTACACCTTC
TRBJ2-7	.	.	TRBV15	CATSSDLTGSYEQYF	TGTGCCACCAGCAGCGACCTTACAGGGTCCTACGAGCAGTACTTC
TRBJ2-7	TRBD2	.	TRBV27	CASRSPGLAGGQYGYEQYF	TGTGCCAGCAGATCCCCGGGACTAGCGGGAGGACAATATGGTTACGAGCAGTACTTC
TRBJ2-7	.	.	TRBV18	CASGVGADHEQYF	TGTGCCAGCGGGGTAGGGGCCGACCACGAGCAGTACTTC
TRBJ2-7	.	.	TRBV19	CASSVGGSGYEQYF	TGTGCCAGTAGTGTAGGGGGATCGGGATACGAGCAGTACTTC
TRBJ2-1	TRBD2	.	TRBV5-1	CASSLRTSGRGYNEQFF	TGCGCCAGCAGCTTGCGGACTAGCGGGAGGGGCTACAATGAGCAGTTCTTC
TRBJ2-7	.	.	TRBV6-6	CASSPEISSYEQYF	TGTGCCAGCAGCCCAGAGATCAGCTCCTACGAGCAGTACTTC
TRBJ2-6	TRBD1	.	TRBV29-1	CSVALQGAGANVLTF	TGCAGCGTTGCCCTACAGGGGGCCGGGGCCAACGTCCTGACTTTC
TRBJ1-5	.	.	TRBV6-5	CASSKRPNPQPQHF	TGTGCCAGCAGCAAACGACCAAATCCTCAGCCCCAGCATTTT
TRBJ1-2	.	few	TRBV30	CAWSVLHLYGYTF	TGTGCCTGGAGTGTACTACATCTCTATGGCTACACCTTC
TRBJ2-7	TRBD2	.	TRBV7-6	CASTKLAENYEQYF	TGTGCCAGCACCAAACTAGCGGAGAACTACGAGCAGTACTTC
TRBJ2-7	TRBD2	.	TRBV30	CAWSRTSGAYYEQYF	TGTGCCTGGAGTCGGACTAGCGGGGCATACTACGAGCAGTACTTC
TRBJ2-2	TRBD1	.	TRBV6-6	CAVLWTGAGELFF	TGTGCCGTGCTATGGACAGGGGCCGGGGAGCTGTTTTTT
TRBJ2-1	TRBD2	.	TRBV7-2	CASSSRTGTSGNEQFF	TGTGCCAGCAGCTCCCGGACCGGGACTAGCGGCAATGAGCAGTTCTTC
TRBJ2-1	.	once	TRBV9	CASSVGDSYNEQFF	TGTGCCAGCAGCGTAGGGGACTCTTACAATGAGCAGTTCTTC
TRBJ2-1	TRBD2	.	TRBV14	CASSGLAGAYNEQFF	TGTGCCAGCAGCGGACTAGCGGGGGCCTACAATGAGCAGTTCTTC
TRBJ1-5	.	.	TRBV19	CASSVRTDQPQHF	TGTGCCAGTAGTGTCCGGACAGATCAGCCCCAGCATTTT
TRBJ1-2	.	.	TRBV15	CATSKEGRYTF	TGTGCCACCAGCAAGGAGGGTCGCTACACCTTC
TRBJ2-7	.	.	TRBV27	CASSFLAGGVYEQYF	.
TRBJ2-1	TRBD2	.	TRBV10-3	CAIRGTSGKDNEQFF	TGTGCCATCAGAGGGACTAGCGGTAAGGACAATGAGCAGTTCTTC
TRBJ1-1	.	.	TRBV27	CASSLSRVGAEAFF	TGTGCCAGCAGTTTATCTAGGGTAGGGGCTGAAGCTTTCTTT
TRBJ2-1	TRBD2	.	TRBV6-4	CASSETSGIGAQFF	TGTGCCAGCAGTGAGACTAGCGGGATTGGGGCGCAGTTCTTC
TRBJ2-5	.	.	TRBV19	CASSPLTGQETQYF	TGTGCCAGTAGTCCCCTCACGGGTCAAGAGACCCAGTACTTC
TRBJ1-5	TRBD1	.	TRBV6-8	CASGSDRTQPQHF	TGTGCCAGCGGGTCGGACAGGACTCAGCCCCAGCATTTT
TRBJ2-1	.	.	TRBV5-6	CASSGDNNPHNEQFF	TGTGCCAGCAGCGGGGACAACAACCCCCACAATGAGCAGTTCTTC
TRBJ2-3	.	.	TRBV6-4	CASSDSAALHTDTQYF	TGTGCCAGCAGTGACTCGGCGGCACTCCACACAGATACGCAGTATTTT
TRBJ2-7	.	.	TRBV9	CASTKGGSYEQYF	TGTGCCAGCACTAAAGGGGGTTCCTACGAGCAGTACTTC
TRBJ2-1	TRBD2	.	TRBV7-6	CASSFRTSGSSYNEQFF	TGTGCCAGCAGCTTTAGGACTAGCGGGAGCTCCTACAATGAGCAGTTCTTC
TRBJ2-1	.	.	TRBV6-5	CASRAEGNNEQFF	TGTGCCAGCAGAGCGGAGGGAAACAATGAGCAGTTCTTC
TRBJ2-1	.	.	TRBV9	CASSYGTPYNEQFF	TGTGCCAGCAGCTACGGGACACCTTACAATGAGCAGTTCTTC
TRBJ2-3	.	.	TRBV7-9	CASSRVPQGYRDTQYF	TGTGCCAGCAGCAGGGTTCCACAGGGATATCGGGATACGCAGTATTTT
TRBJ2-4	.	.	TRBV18	CASSGSPLAKNIQYF	TGTGCCAGCTCAGGAAGCCCTCTAGCCAAAAACATTCAGTACTTC
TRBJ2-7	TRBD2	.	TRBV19	CASSMRASGSYYEQYF	TGTGCCAGTAGTATGAGGGCTAGCGGGAGTTATTACGAGCAGTACTTC
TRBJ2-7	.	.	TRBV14	CASSQNTGPHEQYF	TGTGCCAGCAGCCAAAATACGGGGCCTCACGAGCAGTACTTC
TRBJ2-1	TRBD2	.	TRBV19	CASSAGRTSYNEQFF	TGTGCCAGTAGTGCCGGGAGGACCTCCTACAATGAGCAGTTCTTC
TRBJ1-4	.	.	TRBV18	CASSPTAEEKLFF	TGTGCCAGCTCACCTACCGCGGAGGAAAAACTGTTTTTT
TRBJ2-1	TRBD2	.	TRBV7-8	CASSPTRLAGGDNEQFF	TGTGCCAGCAGCCCCACCCGACTAGCGGGAGGGGATAATGAGCAGTTCTTC
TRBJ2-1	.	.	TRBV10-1	CASSRRQHNEQFF	TGCGCCAGCAGTCGACGACAGCACAATGAGCAGTTCTTC